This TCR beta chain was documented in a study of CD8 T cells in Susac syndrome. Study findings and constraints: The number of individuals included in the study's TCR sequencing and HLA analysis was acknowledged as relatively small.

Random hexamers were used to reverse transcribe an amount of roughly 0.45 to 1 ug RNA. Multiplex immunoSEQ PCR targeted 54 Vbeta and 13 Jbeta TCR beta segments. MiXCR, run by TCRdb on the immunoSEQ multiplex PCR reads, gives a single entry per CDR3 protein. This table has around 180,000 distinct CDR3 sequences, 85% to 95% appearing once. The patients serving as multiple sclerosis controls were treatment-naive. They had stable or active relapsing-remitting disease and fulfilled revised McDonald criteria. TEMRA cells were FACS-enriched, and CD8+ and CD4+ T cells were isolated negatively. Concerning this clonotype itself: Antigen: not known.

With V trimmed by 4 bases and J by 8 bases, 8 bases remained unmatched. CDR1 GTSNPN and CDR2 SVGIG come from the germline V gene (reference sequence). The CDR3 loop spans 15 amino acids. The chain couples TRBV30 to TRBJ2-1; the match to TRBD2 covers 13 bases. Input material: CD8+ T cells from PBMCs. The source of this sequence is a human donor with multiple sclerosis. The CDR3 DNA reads TGTGCCTGGACTGGACTAGCGGGAGTGGTCGATGAGCAGTTCTTC. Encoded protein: CAWTGLAGVVDEQFF.